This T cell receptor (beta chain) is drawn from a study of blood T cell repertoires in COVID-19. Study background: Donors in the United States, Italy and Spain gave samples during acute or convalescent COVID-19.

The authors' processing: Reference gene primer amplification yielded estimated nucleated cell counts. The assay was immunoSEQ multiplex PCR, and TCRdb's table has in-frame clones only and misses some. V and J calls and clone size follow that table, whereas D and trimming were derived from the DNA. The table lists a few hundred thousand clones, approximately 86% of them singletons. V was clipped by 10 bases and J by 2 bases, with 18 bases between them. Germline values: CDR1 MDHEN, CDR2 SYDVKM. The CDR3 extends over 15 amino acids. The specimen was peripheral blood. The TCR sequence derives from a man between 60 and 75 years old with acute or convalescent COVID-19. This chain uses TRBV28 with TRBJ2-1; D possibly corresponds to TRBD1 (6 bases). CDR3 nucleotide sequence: TGTGCCACCGAAACGGGACACCGAACCTACAATGAGCAGTTCTTC. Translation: CATETGHRTYNEQFF.